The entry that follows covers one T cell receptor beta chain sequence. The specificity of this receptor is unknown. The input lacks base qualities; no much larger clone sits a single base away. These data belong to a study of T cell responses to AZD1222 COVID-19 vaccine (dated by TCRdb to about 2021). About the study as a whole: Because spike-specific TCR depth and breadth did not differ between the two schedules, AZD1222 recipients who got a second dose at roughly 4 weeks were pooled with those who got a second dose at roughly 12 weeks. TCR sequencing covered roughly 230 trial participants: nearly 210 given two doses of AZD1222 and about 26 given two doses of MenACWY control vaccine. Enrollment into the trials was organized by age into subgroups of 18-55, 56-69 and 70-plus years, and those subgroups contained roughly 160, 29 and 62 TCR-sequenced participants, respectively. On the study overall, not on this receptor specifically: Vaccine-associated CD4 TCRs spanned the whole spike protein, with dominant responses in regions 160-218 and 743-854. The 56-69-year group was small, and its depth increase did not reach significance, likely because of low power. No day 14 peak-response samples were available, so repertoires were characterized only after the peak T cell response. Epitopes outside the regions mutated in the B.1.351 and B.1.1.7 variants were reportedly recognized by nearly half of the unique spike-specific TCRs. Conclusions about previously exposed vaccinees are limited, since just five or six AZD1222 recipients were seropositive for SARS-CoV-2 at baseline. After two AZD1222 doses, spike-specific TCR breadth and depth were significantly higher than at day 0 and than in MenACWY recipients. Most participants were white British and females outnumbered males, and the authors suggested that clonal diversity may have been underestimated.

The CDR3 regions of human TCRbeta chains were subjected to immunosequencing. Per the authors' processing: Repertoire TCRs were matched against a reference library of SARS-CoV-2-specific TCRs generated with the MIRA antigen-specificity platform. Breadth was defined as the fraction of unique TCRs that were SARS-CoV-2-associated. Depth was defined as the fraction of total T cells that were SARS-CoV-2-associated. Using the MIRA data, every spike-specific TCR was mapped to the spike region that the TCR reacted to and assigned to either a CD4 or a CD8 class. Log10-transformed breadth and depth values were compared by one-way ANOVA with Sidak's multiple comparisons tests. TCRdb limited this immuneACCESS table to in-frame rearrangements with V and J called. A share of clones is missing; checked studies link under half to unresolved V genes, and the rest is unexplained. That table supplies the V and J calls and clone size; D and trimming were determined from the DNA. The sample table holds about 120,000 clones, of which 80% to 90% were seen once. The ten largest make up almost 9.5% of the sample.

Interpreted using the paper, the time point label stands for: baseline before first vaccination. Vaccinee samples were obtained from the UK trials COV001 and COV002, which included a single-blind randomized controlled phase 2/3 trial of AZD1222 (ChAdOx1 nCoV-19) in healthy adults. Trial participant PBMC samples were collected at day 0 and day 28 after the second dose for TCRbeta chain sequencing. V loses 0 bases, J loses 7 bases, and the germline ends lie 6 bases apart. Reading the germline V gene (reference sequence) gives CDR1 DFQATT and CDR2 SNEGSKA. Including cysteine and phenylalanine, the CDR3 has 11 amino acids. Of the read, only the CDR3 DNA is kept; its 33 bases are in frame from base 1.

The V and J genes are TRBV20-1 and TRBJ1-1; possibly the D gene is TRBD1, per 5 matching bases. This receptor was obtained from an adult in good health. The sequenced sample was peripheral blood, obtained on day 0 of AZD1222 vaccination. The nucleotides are TGCAGTGCTAGAGATCAGGGTGAAGCTTTCTTT. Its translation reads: CSARDQGEAFF.